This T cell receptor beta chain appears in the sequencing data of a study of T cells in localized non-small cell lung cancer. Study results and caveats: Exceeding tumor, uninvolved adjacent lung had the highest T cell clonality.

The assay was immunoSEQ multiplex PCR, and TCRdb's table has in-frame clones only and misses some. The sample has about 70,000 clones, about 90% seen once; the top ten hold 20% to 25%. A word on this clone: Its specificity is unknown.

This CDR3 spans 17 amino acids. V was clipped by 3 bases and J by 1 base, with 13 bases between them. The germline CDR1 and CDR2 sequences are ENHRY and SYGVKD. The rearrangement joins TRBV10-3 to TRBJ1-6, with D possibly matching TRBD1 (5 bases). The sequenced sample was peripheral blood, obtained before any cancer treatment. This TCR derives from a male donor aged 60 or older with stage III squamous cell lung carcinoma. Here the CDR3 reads CAISDSGKGSYNSPLHF. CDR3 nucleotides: TGTGCCATCAGTGATTCGGGGAAGGGGTCCTATAATTCACCCCTCCACTTT.